Each of the 8 T cell receptor beta chains below was sequenced from the same sample in a study of CD8+CD57+ T cells in acquired aplastic anemia. For CDR3 and TCR beta VDJ profiling, genomic DNA was the template used. MiXCR, run by TCRdb on the reads, gives a single entry per CDR3 protein. Of approximately 190,000 distinct CDR3 sequences in the sample, just under 50% were seen once. CD8+CD57+ cell expansion, shown by flow cytometry, had occurred in the patients selected for sequencing. Sequenced sample: sorted CD4+, CD8+, or CD8+CD57+ T cells (not recorded which) from PBMCs. All receptors come from a human donor with aplastic anemia.

This clonotype was seen once. The chain recombines TRBV6-1 with TRBJ2-3; D ambiguous. This CDR3 contains 12 residues. CDR1 and CDR2 from the germline V gene are MNHNS and SASEGT. Trimming shortened V by 6 bases and J by 7 bases, and 11 bases separated the two germline ends. The CDR3 protein is CASSTTGNTQYF. As DNA, the CDR3 is TGTGCCAGCAGCACGACTGGCAATACGCAGTATTTT.

Ten or more counts support this clonotype. The chain is built from TRBV3-1 and TRBJ2-7; perhaps TRBD2 as D (5 bases). CDR1 and CDR2 (germline): LGHDT, YNNKEL (reference sequence). The CDR3 covers 12 residues. The V gene lost 0 bases and the J gene lost 9 bases, with 9 bases spanning the gap. The CDR3 protein is CASSQDRRGQYF. The CDR3 coding sequence is TGTGCCAGCAGCCAAGATCGACGGGGGCAGTACTTC.

For this clonotype: The germline gene is not matched at one end of the junction; a read error may be the cause. The V and J genes are TRBV5-5 and TRBJ2-5; TRBD2 aligns across 9 bases. This CDR3 has 13 residues. Germline CDR1 and CDR2: SGHKS and YYEKEE (reference sequence). The CDR3 here is CASSLAGGRIEFF. Here the CDR3 DNA reads TGTGCCAGCAGCTTAGCGGGGGGTAGAATTGAGTTCTTC.

The V and J genes are TRBV7-3 and TRBJ1-6; TRBD1 might be the D (5 bases). Trimming shortened V by 4 bases and J by 7 bases, and 14 bases separated the two germline ends. Germline V CDR1 and CDR2: SGHTA, FQGTGA. The CDR3 spans 15 residues. The CDR3 sequence is CASSSTGTGNSPLHF. The CDR3 bases are TGTGCCAGCAGCTCGACCGGGACGGGAAATTCACCCCTCCACTTT. The full variable domain, in which reference TRBV7-3 and TRBJ1-6 provide the parts outside the CDR3, is GAGVSQTPSNKVTEKGKYVELRCDPISGHTALYWYRQSLGQGPEFLIYFQGTGAADDSGLPNDRFFAVRPEGSVSTLKIQRTERGDSAVYLCASSSTGTGNSPLHFGNGTRLTVT.

The genes are TRBV6-1 and TRBJ1-1, with TRBD1 as a possible D gene (5 bases). CDR3 size: 12 residues. Trimming pared 6 bases from V and 10 bases from J, leaving 15 bases between. The germline V gene has CDR1 MNHNS and CDR2 SASEGT. The CDR3 sequence: CASRGGARGAFF. In nucleotides, the CDR3 is TGTGCCAGCAGGGGAGGGGCTCGTGGAGCTTTCTTT.

This clonotype came up many times. The chain recombines TRBV15 with TRBJ1-5; D gene unclear. The CDR3 sequence is 12 residues long. Germline lookup yields CDR1 LNHNV and CDR2 YYDKDF (reference sequence). Trimming stripped 5 bases from V and 3 bases from J, with 5 bases between. The CDR3 sequence: CATSQDNQPQHF. In DNA form, the CDR3 reads TGTGCCACCAGCCAGGACAATCAGCCCCAGCATTTT.

This clonotype was seen more than once but under ten times. The chain combines TRBV20-1 with TRBJ2-7; 9 bases are shared with TRBD2. Looked up from germline, CDR1 is DFQATT and CDR2 is SNEGSKA (reference sequence). V shed 2 bases and J 7 bases; nucleotides not matched to a gene: 6. This CDR3 region has 13 residues. The CDR3 DNA reads as TGCAGTGCTAGATCTCTAGCGGGACTAGAGCAGTACTTC. This gives the protein CSARSLAGLEQYF.

The chain couples TRBV29-1 to TRBJ2-3; TRBD2 agrees at 8 bases. The CDR3 is 17 amino acids. V dropped 1 base and J dropped 2; count of bases not matched to a gene: 11. Germline V gene lookup returns CDR1 SQVTM and CDR2 ANQGSEA. CDR3 DNA sequence: TGCAGCGTTGAAGGGGGGCGGGGGGACCCCTACACAGATACGCAGTATTTT. As protein: CSVEGGRGDPYTDTQYF.